These 8 T cell receptor beta chains were sequenced from one sample in a study of blood T cell repertoires in COVID-19. The table came from immunoSEQ multiplex PCR; TCRdb's copy has only in-frame clones and leaves some out. The sample yields 130,000 to 150,000 clones, about 80% seen once. The sequencing sample was made of PBMCs or T cells enriched from blood (not recorded which). The receptors stem from a man in his fifties who had recovered from COVID-19.

A single count supports this clone. The chain carries TRBV19 and TRBJ1-2; D might be TRBD1 (5 bases). The CDR3 has 14 amino acids. Trimming pared 3 bases from V and 1 base from J, leaving 9 bases between. From germline, CDR1 is LNHDA and CDR2 SQIVND (reference sequence). This chain's CDR3 is CASSIQGGNYGYTF. The CDR3 region has the DNA TGTGCCAGTAGTATTCAGGGAGGTAACTATGGCTACACCTTC.

The genes are TRBV6-5 and TRBJ1-5; 9 bases line up with TRBD1. The CDR3 has 16 residues. V shed 0 bases, J shed 6 bases, and the junction held 6 bases outside the gene matches. CDR1 and CDR2 (germline): MNHEY, SVGAGI. The CDR3 DNA reads TGTGCCAGCAGTTACTCGGGGACAGGGCTGGGTCAGCCCCAGCATTTT. Amino acids: CASSYSGTGLGQPQHF.

This chain joins TRBV6-5 and TRBJ1-6, with D perhaps matching TRBD1 (6 bases). Germline CDR1 is MNHEY and CDR2 is SVGAGI. Trimming took 6 bases from V and 10 from J, leaving 16 bases between them. The CDR3 spans 14 residues. The CDR3 loop is CASSRTGFQSPLHF. The CDR3 DNA reads as TGTGCCAGCAGCCGCACAGGGTTTCAGTCACCCCTCCACTTT.

The chain links TRBV5-1 to TRBJ2-1, with D unclear. The length of the CDR3 is 13 residues. Trimming shortened V by 5 bases and J by 5 bases, and 11 bases separated the two germline ends. CDR1 is SGHRS and CDR2 is YFSETQ in the germline V gene. The CDR3: CASSTRIDNEQFF. In DNA, the CDR3 is TGCGCCAGCAGTACCAGAATCGACAATGAGCAGTTCTTC. Complete variable domain (other parts from reference TRBV5-1 and TRBJ2-1): KAGVTQTPRYLIKTRGQQVTLSCSPISGHRSVSWYQQTPGQGLQFLFEYFSETQRNKGNFPGRFSGRQFSNSRSEMNVSTLELGDSALYLCASSTRIDNEQFFGPGTRLTVL.

This clone came up once. V gene TRBV7-3 combines with J gene TRBJ2-2; D may be TRBD2 (5 bases). CDR3 length equals 15 residues. Trimming cost V 3 bases and J 0 bases, with 8 bases left between them. The germline V gene has CDR1 SGHTA and CDR2 FQGTGA. CDR3 DNA sequence: TGTGCCAGCAGCTTTGGAGGCTCGAACACCGGGGAGCTGTTTTTT. Translating gives CASSFGGSNTGELFF.

This clone has a single count. The chain has TRBV5-4 and TRBJ1-2, with 7 positions matching TRBD1. Germline CDR1 and CDR2: SGHNT and YYREEE (reference sequence). The CDR3 is 14 residues long. After removal of 4 bases from V and 1 base from J, the junction contained 4 bases not matched to a gene. CDR3 amino acids: CASSIQGINYGYTF. The CDR3 bases are TGTGCCAGCAGCATACAGGGGATTAACTATGGCTACACCTTC.

The sample holds one count of this clone. J is TRBJ2-3 and V is TRBV5-4; tentative D call: TRBD2 (7 bases). Germline-derived CDR1 and CDR2 are SGHNT and YYREEE (reference sequence). The CDR3 covers 15 residues. V lost 3 bases and J lost 3, with 14 bases in between. As DNA, the CDR3 is TGTGCCAGCAGCTACGGGGGGCCGGGAACAGATACGCAGTATTTT. Its protein is CASSYGGPGTDTQYF.

The V call is TRBV21-1, the J call TRBJ2-7; the table calls TRBD1, which could not be checked here. TRBV21-1 is noted as a pseudogene. The CDR3 consists of 13 residues. The CDR3 DNA sequence: TGTGCCAGCAGTCGCATTCTCAGGGGGCAGGACTCCTTC. Amino acid sequence: CASSRILRGQDSF.